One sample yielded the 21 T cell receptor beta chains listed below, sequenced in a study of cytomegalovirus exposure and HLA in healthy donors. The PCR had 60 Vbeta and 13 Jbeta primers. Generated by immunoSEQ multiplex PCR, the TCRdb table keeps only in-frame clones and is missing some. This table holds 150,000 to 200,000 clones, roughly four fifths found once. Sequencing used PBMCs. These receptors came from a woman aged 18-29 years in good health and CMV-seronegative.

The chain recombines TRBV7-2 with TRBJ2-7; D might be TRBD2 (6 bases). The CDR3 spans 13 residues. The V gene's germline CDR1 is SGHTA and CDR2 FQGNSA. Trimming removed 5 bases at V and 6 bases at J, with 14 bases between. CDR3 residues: CASSPDGAGEQYF. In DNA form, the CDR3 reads TGTGCCAGCAGCCCCGACGGAGCGGGCGAGCAGTACTTC.

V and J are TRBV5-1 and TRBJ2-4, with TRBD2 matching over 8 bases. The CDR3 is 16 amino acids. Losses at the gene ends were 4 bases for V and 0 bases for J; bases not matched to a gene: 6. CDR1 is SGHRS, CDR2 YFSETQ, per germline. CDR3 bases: TGCGCCAGCAGCCAAGGTAGCGGGATAGCCAAAAACATTCAGTACTTC. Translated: CASSQGSGIAKNIQYF. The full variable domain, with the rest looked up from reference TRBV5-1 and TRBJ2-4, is KAGVTQTPRYLIKTRGQQVTLSCSPISGHRSVSWYQQTPGQGLQFLFEYFSETQRNKGNFPGRFSGRQFSNSRSEMNVSTLELGDSALYLCASSQGSGIAKNIQYFGAGTRLSVL.

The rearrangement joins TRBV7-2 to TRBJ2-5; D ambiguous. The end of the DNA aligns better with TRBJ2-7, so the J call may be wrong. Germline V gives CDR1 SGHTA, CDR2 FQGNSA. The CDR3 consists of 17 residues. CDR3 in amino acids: CASSLAAGNSFSYEQYF. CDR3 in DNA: TGTGCCAGCAGCTTAGCGGCTGGCAACAGTTTCTCCTACGAGCAGTACTTC.

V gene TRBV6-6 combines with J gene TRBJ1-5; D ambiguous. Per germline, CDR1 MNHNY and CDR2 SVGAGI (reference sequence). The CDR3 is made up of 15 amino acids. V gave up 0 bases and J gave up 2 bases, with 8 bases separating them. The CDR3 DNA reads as TGTGCCAGCAGTTACTCTCCCGTCCGCAATCAGCCCCAGCATTTT. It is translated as CASSYSPVRNQPQHF.

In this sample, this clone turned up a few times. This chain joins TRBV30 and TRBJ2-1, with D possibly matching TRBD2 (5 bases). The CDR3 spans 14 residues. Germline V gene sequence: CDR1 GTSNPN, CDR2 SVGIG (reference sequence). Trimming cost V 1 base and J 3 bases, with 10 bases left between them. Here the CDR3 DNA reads TGTGCCTGGAGTGGCCTAGCTCTCTACAATGAGCAGTTCTTC. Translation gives CAWSGLALYNEQFF. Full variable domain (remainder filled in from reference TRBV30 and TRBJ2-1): SQTIHQWPATLVQPVGSPLSLECTVEGTSNPNLYWYRQAAGRGLQLLFYSVGIGQISSEVPQNLSASRPQDRQFILSSKKLLLSDSGFYLCAWSGLALYNEQFFGPGTRLTVL.

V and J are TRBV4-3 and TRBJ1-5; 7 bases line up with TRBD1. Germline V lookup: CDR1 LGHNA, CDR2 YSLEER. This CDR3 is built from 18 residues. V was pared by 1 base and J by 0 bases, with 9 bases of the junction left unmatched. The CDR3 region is CASSQGIWDSYSNQPQHF. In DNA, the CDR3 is TGCGCCAGCAGCCAAGGCATTTGGGACAGTTATAGCAATCAGCCCCAGCATTTT.

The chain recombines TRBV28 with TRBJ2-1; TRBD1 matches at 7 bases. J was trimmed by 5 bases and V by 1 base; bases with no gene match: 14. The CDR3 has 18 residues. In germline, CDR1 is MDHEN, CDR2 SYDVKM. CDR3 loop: CASSLSLRAGGPDNEQFF. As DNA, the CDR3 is TGTGCCAGCAGTTTATCGCTCCGAGCAGGGGGACCGGACAATGAGCAGTTCTTC.

In nucleotides, the CDR3 is TGTGCCTGGAGCCAGCTCAAAGTACGGGAAGCTTACGTGAACACTGAAGCTTTCTTT. It specifies CAWSQLKVREAYVNTEAFF. This chain uses TRBV30 with TRBJ1-1; D remains unclear. Germline V gives CDR1 GTSNPN, CDR2 SVGIG (reference sequence). CDR3 length: 19 residues. V was pared by 3 bases and J by 0 bases, with 26 bases between.

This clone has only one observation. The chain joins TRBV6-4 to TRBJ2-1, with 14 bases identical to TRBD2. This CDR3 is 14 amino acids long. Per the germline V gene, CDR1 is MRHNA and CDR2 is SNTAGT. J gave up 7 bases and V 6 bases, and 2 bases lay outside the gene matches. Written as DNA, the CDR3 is TGTGCCAGCAGGGGGACTAGCGGGAGTAATGAGCAGTTCTTC. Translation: CASRGTSGSNEQFF.

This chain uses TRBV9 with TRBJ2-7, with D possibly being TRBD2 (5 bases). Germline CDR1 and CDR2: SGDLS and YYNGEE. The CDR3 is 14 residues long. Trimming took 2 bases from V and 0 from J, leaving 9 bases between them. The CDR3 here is CASSVGDNSYEQYF. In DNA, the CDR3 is TGTGCCAGCAGCGTGGGAGACAACTCCTACGAGCAGTACTTC.

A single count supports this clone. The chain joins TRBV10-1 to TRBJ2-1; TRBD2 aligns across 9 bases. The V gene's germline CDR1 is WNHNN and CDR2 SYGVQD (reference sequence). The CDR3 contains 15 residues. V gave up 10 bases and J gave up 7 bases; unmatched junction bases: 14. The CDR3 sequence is CATLGAGGPRNEQFF. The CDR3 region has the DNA TGCGCCACTTTAGGGGCGGGAGGGCCTAGGAATGAGCAGTTCTTC.

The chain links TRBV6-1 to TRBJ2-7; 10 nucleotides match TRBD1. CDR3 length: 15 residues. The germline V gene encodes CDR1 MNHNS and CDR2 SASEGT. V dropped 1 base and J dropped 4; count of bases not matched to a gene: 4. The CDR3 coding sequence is TGTGCCAGCAGTGAAGGGACAGGGGGATGGTACGAGCAGTACTTC. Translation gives CASSEGTGGWYEQYF.

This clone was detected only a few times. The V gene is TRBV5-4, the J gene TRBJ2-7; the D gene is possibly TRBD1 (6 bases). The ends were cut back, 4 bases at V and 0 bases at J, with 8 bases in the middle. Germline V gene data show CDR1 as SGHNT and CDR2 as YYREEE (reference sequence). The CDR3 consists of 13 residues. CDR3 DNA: TGTGCCAGCAGCCAGGACAGCTCCTACGAGCAGTACTTC. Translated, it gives CASSQDSSYEQYF.

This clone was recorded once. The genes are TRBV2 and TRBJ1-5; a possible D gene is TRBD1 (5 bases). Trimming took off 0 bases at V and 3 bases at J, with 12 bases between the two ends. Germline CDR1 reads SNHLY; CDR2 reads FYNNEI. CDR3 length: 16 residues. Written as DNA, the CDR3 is TGTGCCAGCAGTGAAGCCGGGGCGGGGCCCAATCAGCCCCAGCATTTT. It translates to CASSEAGAGPNQPQHF.

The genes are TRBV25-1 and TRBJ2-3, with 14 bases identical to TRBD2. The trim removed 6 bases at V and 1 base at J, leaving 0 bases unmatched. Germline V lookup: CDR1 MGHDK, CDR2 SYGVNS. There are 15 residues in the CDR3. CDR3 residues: CASRTSGRGTDTQYF. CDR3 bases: TGTGCCAGCAGGACTAGCGGGAGGGGCACAGATACGCAGTATTTT.

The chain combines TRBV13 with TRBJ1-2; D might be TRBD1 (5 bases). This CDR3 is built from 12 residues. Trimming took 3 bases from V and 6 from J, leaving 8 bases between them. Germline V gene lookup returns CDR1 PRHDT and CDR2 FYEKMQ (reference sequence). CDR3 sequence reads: CASSFRGNGYTF. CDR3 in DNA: TGTGCCAGCAGCTTCCGGGGGAATGGCTACACCTTC.

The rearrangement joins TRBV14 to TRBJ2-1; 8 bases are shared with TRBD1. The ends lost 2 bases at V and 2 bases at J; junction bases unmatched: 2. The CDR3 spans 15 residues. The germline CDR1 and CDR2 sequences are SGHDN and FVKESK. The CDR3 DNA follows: TGTGCCAGCAGCCAATCAGGGGGCCCCTACAATGAGCAGTTCTTC. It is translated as CASSQSGGPYNEQFF.

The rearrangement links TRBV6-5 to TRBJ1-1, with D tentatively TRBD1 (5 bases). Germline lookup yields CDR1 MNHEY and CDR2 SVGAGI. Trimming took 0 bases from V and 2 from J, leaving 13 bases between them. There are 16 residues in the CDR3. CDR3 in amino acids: CASSYSTGGGNTEAFF. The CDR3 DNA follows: TGTGCCAGCAGTTACTCCACTGGGGGGGGAAACACTGAAGCTTTCTTT.

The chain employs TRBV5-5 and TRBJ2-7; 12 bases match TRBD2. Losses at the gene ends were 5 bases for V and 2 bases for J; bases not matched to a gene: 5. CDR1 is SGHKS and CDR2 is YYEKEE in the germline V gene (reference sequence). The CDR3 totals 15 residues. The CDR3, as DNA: TGTGCCAGCAGTCTCGGACTAGCGGGGACCTACGAGCAGTACTTC. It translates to CASSLGLAGTYEQYF. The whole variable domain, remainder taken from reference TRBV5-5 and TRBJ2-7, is DAGVTQSPTHLIKTRGQQVTLRCSPISGHKSVSWYQQVLGQGPQFIFQYYEKEERGRGNFPDRFSARQFPNYSSELNVNALLLGDSALYLCASSLGLAGTYEQYFGPGTRLTVT.

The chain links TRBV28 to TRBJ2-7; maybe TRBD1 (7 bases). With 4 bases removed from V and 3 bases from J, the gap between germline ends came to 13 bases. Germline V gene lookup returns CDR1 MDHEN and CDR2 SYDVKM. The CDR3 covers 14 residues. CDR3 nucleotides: TGTGCCAGCAGTTCAGGGGGGAATCTCTACGAGCAGTACGTC. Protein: CASSSGGNLYEQYV.

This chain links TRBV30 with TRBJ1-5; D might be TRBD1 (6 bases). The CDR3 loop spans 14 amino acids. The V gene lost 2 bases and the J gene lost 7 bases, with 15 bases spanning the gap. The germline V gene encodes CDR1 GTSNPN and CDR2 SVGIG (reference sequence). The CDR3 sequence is CAWSLTGPGQPQHF. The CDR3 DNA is TGTGCCTGGAGTCTTACAGGGCCGGGACAGCCCCAGCATTTT.